This T cell receptor (beta chain) was sequenced for a study of chemoradiotherapy in HPV16-positive cancers. As to this clone: The antigen is not known.

Study results and limitations: Non-HPV-specific T cells did not expand in tumors during treatment, whereas candidate HPV-specific clones and E7-related motifs did.

Germline CDR1 MGHDK, CDR2 SYGVNS. V was trimmed by 6 bases and J by 0 bases, leaving 18 bases between them. The CDR3 sequence is 17 residues long. The assay was immunoSEQ multiplex PCR, and TCRdb's table has in-frame clones only and misses some. The table records about 68,000 clones, 88% of them present only once. The sample here was blood, taken from a patient who underwent chemoradiotherapy. The source is a human donor with HPV-associated anogenital cancer. The chain uses TRBV25-1 and TRBJ1-5; TRBD1 might be the D (5 bases). CDR3 sequence: CASSWSPQENSNQPQHF. Here the CDR3 DNA reads TGTGCCAGCAGCTGGTCCCCACAGGAAAATAGCAATCAGCCCCAGCATTTT.